These 14 T cell receptor beta chains originate from one sample sequenced in a study of CD4 and CD8 cells across lung adenocarcinoma regions. MiXCR was run by TCRdb on the PCR reads, yielding one entry per CDR3 protein. The table records about 6,700 distinct CDR3 sequences, under 55% of them present only once. Sequencing input: CD8+ T cells from the center of a lung tumor. The receptors originated from a female donor with lung adenocarcinoma. The CD4 and CD8 labels of this study may be unreliable.

The chain carries TRBV6-4 and TRBJ2-4; D is perhaps TRBD1 or TRBD2 (6 bases each). Gene TRBJ2-3 matches the end of the DNA better, so the J call may be wrong. The CDR3 is 16 residues long. Germline V gene data show CDR1 as MRHNA and CDR2 as SNTAGT. CDR3 amino acids: CASSDSGPGAKNIQYF. DNA of the CDR3: TGTGCCAGCAGTGACTCGGGGCCGGGGGCCAAAAACATTCAGTATTTT.

This clonotype qualifies as medium-sized. The CDR3 sequence: CASSYSTSPQFEQYF. CDR3 nucleotide sequence: TGTGCCAGCAGTTACTCGACTAGCCCCCAGTTTGAGCAGTACTTC. The chain carries TRBV6-6 and TRBJ2-1; 7 bases are a match to TRBD2. With the DNA end fitting TRBJ2-7 better, the J assignment may be wrong. Germline V gene data show CDR1 as MNHNY and CDR2 as SVGAGI (reference sequence). This CDR3 comprises 15 residues.

V and J are TRBV7-6 and TRBJ1-4, with D tentatively TRBD1 (5 bases). Per germline, CDR1 SGHVS and CDR2 FNYEAQ. V shed 1 base and J shed 0 bases, with 6 bases lying between them. The CDR3 spans 15 residues. In DNA, the CDR3 is TGTGCCAGCAGCTTAGGCAGGGCAACTAATGAAAAACTGTTTTTT. It codes for CASSLGRATNEKLFF.

This clonotype was picked up one time. Germline and junction disagree at one end, which may indicate a read error. The J gene is TRBJ2-1, the V gene TRBV6-1; TRBD1 aligns across 7 bases. The CDR3 is made up of 13 amino acids. Germline values: CDR1 MNHNS, CDR2 SASEGT. CDR3 amino acids: CASSEGRGGQQYF. The CDR3 DNA sequence: TGTGCCAGCAGTGAAGGCCGAGGGGGACAGCAGTATTTC.

Turning to this clonotype: One end of the junction fails to match germline, which may point to a read error. The chain has TRBV12-3 or TRBV12-4 and TRBJ2-4; the D gene is possibly TRBD2 (7 bases). The CDR3 runs to 14 residues. CDR3 region: CAGMGGGPGETQYF. CDR3 coding DNA: TGTGCGGGGATGGGGGGGGGCCCAGGGGAGACGCAGTATTTC.

The chain carries TRBV27 and TRBJ2-7; D may be TRBD1 (5 bases). CDR3 length: 13 amino acids. V lost 9 bases, J lost 9 bases, and 21 bases lay in between. CDR1 MNHEY and CDR2 SMNVEV come from the germline V gene (reference sequence). The CDR3 loop reads CARGPCVTNMQYF. CDR3 coding DNA: TGTGCCAGGGGGCCCTGTGTCACGAACATGCAGTACTTC.

The chain recombines TRBV7-3 with TRBJ1-4; TRBD1 might be the D (5 bases). Germline V lookup: CDR1 SGHTA, CDR2 FQGTGA. The CDR3 extends over 15 amino acids. V was pared by 5 bases and J by 7 bases, with 17 bases between. The DNA of the CDR3 is TGTGCCAGCAGCCCCCAAGCGGGGAGGGGTGAAAAACTGTTTTTT. Its protein is CASSPQAGRGEKLFF.

This clonotype occurred many times. The V gene is TRBV10-1, the J gene TRBJ1-1; D unresolved. V gave up 0 bases and J gave up 4 bases, with 15 bases separating them. The CDR3 loop spans 16 amino acids. Germline values: CDR1 WNHNN, CDR2 SYGVQD (reference sequence). CDR3 region: CASSESKERRTTEAFF. In nucleotides, the CDR3 is TGCGCCAGCAGTGAGTCGAAGGAAAGGCGGACCACTGAAGCTTTCTTT.

This clonotype was picked up many times. J is TRBJ2-3 and V is TRBV7-2, with TRBD2 identical over 10 bases. Trimming cost V 3 bases and J 0 bases; bases outside gene matches: 9. CDR3 length equals 18 residues. Per germline, CDR1 SGHTA and CDR2 FQGNSA. The CDR3 DNA reads as TGTGCCAGCAGCTTTCGGGCTAGCGGGGGCCTCAGCACAGATACGCAGTATTTT. It is translated as CASSFRASGGLSTDTQYF.

This clonotype has a handful of counts. The chain carries TRBV12-3 or TRBV12-4 and TRBJ1-6; perhaps TRBD1 as D (5 bases). V dropped 6 bases and J dropped 5 bases, with 17 bases sitting between them. This CDR3 has 16 amino acids. The CDR3 is CASSRVVGYNNSPLHF. The CDR3 DNA is TGTGCCAGCAGCAGGGTCGTTGGATACAATAATTCACCCCTCCACTTT.

The genes are TRBV10-2 and TRBJ1-6; 8 bases agree with TRBD1. The junction had 7 bases not matched to a gene; V was cut back by 8 bases and J by 10 bases. The V gene's germline CDR1 is WSHSY and CDR2 SAAADI. This CDR3 contains 13 residues. The CDR3 DNA follows: TGCGCCAGCGGCACAGGGGGAGCCTCACCCCTCCACTTT. Translating it yields CASGTGGASPLHF.

The chain couples TRBV7-2 to TRBJ2-3; TRBD2 matches at 11 bases. V lost 5 bases, J lost 4 bases, and 5 bases stayed unmatched. The germline V gene encodes CDR1 SGHTA and CDR2 FQGNSA. The CDR3 covers 15 residues. CDR3 residues: CASSILAGAADTQYF. CDR3 DNA sequence: TGTGCCAGCAGCATACTAGCGGGAGCGGCAGATACGCAGTATTTT.

This clonotype is judged medium-sized (0.01 to 0.1%). The genes are TRBV4-1 and TRBJ1-2, with a possible D match to TRBD1 (6 bases). Germline V gene sequence: CDR1 MGHRA, CDR2 YSYEKL. This CDR3 contains 18 residues. V lost 0 bases, J lost 2 bases, and 19 bases lay in between. The CDR3: CASSQDKPGAPTNYGYTF. CDR3 nucleotide sequence: TGCGCCAGCAGCCAAGATAAGCCAGGGGCGCCTACCAACTATGGCTACACCTTC.

The rearrangement uses TRBV7-2 and TRBJ2-7, with D perhaps matching TRBD2 (6 bases). The germline V gene has CDR1 SGHTA and CDR2 FQGNSA. Trimming cost V 3 bases and J 2 bases, with 11 bases left between them. There are 14 residues in the CDR3. CDR3 protein: CASSFSGETYEQYF. The CDR3 nucleotides are TGTGCCAGCAGCTTTAGCGGAGAGACCTACGAGCAGTACTTC.